This entry lists 27 T cell receptor beta chains sequenced from one sample in a study of T-cell reconstitution after alpha-beta-depleted transplantation in children. The TCRbeta library incorporated unique molecular identifiers. TCRdb analysed the PCR reads with MiXCR anew, one entry per CDR3 protein. The sample lists around 200,000 distinct CDR3 sequences, 8.4% occurring once. Sequenced here: PBMCs, mostly from graft donor cells, sampled 360 days after TCRalphabeta/CD19-depleted stem cell transplant. The receptors shown here come from a male patient aged 2 to 10 who had a stem cell transplant for acute myeloid leukemia, so the T cells may come from the graft donor.

This clonotype was picked up many times. The chain is built from TRBV29-1 and TRBJ2-2, with a weak D call TRBD1 (6 bases). Trimming left V 4 bases short and J 2 bases short, with 8 bases between. The CDR3 runs 13 residues. Germline V lookup: CDR1 SQVTM, CDR2 ANQGSEA. This CDR3 is CSVARGNTGELFF. The DNA of the CDR3 is TGCAGCGTTGCCAGGGGCAACACCGGGGAGCTGTTTTTT.

The chain employs TRBV15 and TRBJ2-5, with 7 positions matching TRBD2. J lost 4 bases, V lost 3 bases, and 8 bases had no gene match. The CDR3 length is 15 residues. The germline gives CDR1 LNHNV, CDR2 YYDKDF (reference sequence). The CDR3 DNA reads as TGTGCCACCAGCAGTCGGCGGGAGCTTAGAGAGACCCAGTACTTC. Its protein is CATSSRRELRETQYF. The full variable domain, completed using reference TRBV15 and TRBJ2-5, is DAMVIQNPRYQVTQFGKPVTLSCSQTLNHNVMYWYQQKSSQAPKLLFHYYDKDFNNEADTPDNFQSRRPNTSFCFLDIRSPGLGDTAMYLCATSSRRELRETQYFGPGTRLLVL.

This clonotype was counted a few times. The V gene is TRBV11-3, the J gene TRBJ2-1; D is uncertain. The CDR3 runs to 14 residues. V was trimmed by 5 bases and J by 2 bases, leaving 10 bases between them. Germline-derived CDR1 and CDR2 are SGHNT and YENEEA. The chain's CDR3 is CASSLLGTYNEQFF. CDR3 sequence (DNA): TGTGCCAGCAGCCTGCTGGGGACCTACAATGAGCAGTTCTTC.

As regards this clonotype: One end of the junction does not line up with germline, which may come from a read error. The V gene is TRBV12-3 or TRBV12-4, the J gene TRBJ2-1; TRBD2 matches 11 bases. This CDR3 has 19 amino acids. CDR3 sequence: CTSTRTSGRSQSSYNEQFF. CDR3 sequence (DNA): TGTACCAGCACCAGGACTAGCGGGCGGTCTCAAAGCTCCTACAATGAGCAGTTCTTC.

The chain uses TRBV12-3 or TRBV12-4 and TRBJ2-2; D unclear. CDR3 size: 14 residues. Trimming removed 7 bases from V and 6 bases from J, with 15 bases in between. CDR3 loop: CASTALQIAGELFF. CDR3 sequence (DNA): TGTGCCAGCACCGCCCTGCAGATCGCCGGGGAGCTGTTTTTT.

This clonotype has just a few counts. The chain couples TRBV5-1 to TRBJ2-7; possibly TRBD2 for D (5 bases). Germline CDR1 and CDR2: SGHRS and YFSETQ. V was cut by 2 bases and J by 4 bases, with 10 bases left in between. CDR3 length: 13 amino acids. CDR3 amino acids: CASSFSSGYEQYV. CDR3 coding DNA: TGCGCCAGCAGCTTTAGTTCGGGATACGAGCAGTACGTC.

This clonotype was recorded at least ten times. The chain has TRBV29-1 and TRBJ2-1; weak D call: TRBD1 (5 bases). The length of the CDR3 is 11 residues. The ends were cut back, 5 bases at V and 9 bases at J, with 11 bases in the middle. Germline V gives CDR1 SQVTM, CDR2 ANQGSEA. CDR3 residues: CSVTRQPEQFF. CDR3 DNA sequence: TGCAGCGTTACCCGACAGCCTGAGCAGTTCTTC.

The rearrangement links TRBV29-1 to TRBJ2-1; TRBD2 matches 7 bases. This CDR3 has 14 amino acids. Germline V gene lookup returns CDR1 SQVTM and CDR2 ANQGSEA. V shed 7 bases, J shed 9 bases, and the junction held 15 bases outside the gene matches. The CDR3 DNA reads TGCAGCGCTGGGAGCGGGATAGTCGTAAGTGAGCAGTTCTTC. Protein sequence: CSAGSGIVVSEQFF.

Ten or more counts support this clonotype. The gene calls are TRBV20-1 and TRBJ2-1; D ambiguous. Between the trimmed V and J ends, which lost 1 base and 8 bases, there was a span of 12 bases. The CDR3 has 13 residues. From germline, CDR1 is DFQATT and CDR2 SNEGSKA (reference sequence). CDR3 protein: CSARALASDEQFF. CDR3 bases: TGCAGTGCTAGAGCCTTAGCATCGGATGAGCAGTTCTTC.

This clonotype was detected ten times or more. The CDR3 nucleotides are TGTGCCAGCAGTTTTGCTCGGAGCTCCTACAATGAGCAGTTCTTC. Translating gives CASSFARSSYNEQFF. The J gene is TRBJ2-1, the V gene TRBV12-3 or TRBV12-4; no clear D. The V gene lost 3 bases and the J gene lost 0 bases, with 9 bases spanning the gap. The CDR3 is 15 residues long.

Note on this clonotype: A junction end diverges from the germline sequence, so it may reflect a read error. The chain combines TRBV4-2 with TRBJ2-7, with D maybe TRBD2 (6 bases). The CDR3 loop spans 12 amino acids. Per the germline V gene, CDR1 is LGHNA and CDR2 is YNFKEQ. The CDR3 loop reads CASSQESRDLEF. As DNA, the CDR3 is TGTGCCAGCAGCCAAGAGTCCCGGGACTTGGAATTC.

This clonotype was seen more than once but under ten times. An end of the junction differs from the germline gene, which may be a read error. J is TRBJ2-4 and V is TRBV20-1, with 10 bases lining up with TRBD2. CDR1 DFQATT and CDR2 SNEGSKA come from the germline V gene (reference sequence). There are 17 residues in the CDR3. The CDR3 reads CCARDGSGRALGNIQYF. In DNA, the CDR3 is TGCTGTGCTAGAGATGGAAGCGGGAGGGCCCTCGGAAACATTCAGTACTTC.

The sample holds a few counts of this clonotype. V gene TRBV9 combines with J gene TRBJ2-7, with TRBD2 identical over 13 bases. Trimming took 2 bases from V and 2 from J; bases not matched to a gene: 13. The CDR3 has 19 amino acids. The germline CDR1 and CDR2 sequences are SGDLS and YYNGEE. The CDR3 protein is CASSVPGLAGREQPYEQYF. CDR3 nucleotide sequence: TGTGCCAGCAGCGTGCCGGGACTAGCGGGAAGAGAACAGCCCTACGAGCAGTACTTC.

This clonotype was picked up a small number of times. The chain is built from TRBV7-2 and TRBJ2-6; no clear D gene. V gave up 6 bases and J gave up 1 base, with 10 bases separating them. CDR3 length: 15 amino acids. Per germline, CDR1 SGHTA and CDR2 FQGNSA. This CDR3 reads CASSPRFSGANVLTF. The DNA for the CDR3 is TGTGCCAGCAGTCCCAGATTTTCTGGGGCCAACGTCCTGACTTTC.

The chain has TRBV12-3 or TRBV12-4 and TRBJ2-5; 12 positions agree with TRBD2. The CDR3 consists of 17 residues. V lost 6 bases to trimming and J lost 2 bases; unmatched junction nucleotides: 10. The CDR3 DNA is TGTGCCAGCAGCCGACTAGCGGGGGCGAACCTTCAAGAGACCCAGTACTTC. Its protein is CASSRLAGANLQETQYF.

This clonotype has a handful of counts. The chain has TRBV20-1 and TRBJ2-7; no clear D. Per germline, CDR1 DFQATT and CDR2 SNEGSKA (reference sequence). Trimming took 6 bases from V and 12 from J, leaving 12 bases between them. The CDR3 loop spans 9 amino acids. The CDR3 region has the DNA TGCAGTGCCCCCATATTCGGGTACGTC. This translates into CSAPIFGYV.

The chain uses TRBV7-6 and TRBJ2-2; D may be TRBD1 (5 bases). CDR1 and CDR2 from the germline V gene are SGHVS and FNYEAQ. V lost 3 bases to trimming and J lost 2 bases, with 19 bases between them. The CDR3 contains 18 residues. CDR3 loop: CASSFYLTVIFNTGELFF. The CDR3 region has the DNA TGTGCCAGCAGCTTCTATCTGACAGTTATTTTTAACACCGGGGAGCTGTTTTTT.

The genes are TRBV7-9 and TRBJ2-1; either TRBD1 or TRBD2 may supply D (5 bases each). Trimming pared 3 bases from V and 9 bases from J, leaving 12 bases between. CDR1 SEHNR and CDR2 FQNEAQ come from the germline V gene (reference sequence). The CDR3 is 13 amino acids. The CDR3 here is CASSFSSGGEQFF. CDR3 nucleotides: TGTGCCAGCAGCTTCTCTTCTGGGGGTGAGCAGTTCTTC.

The table lists this clonotype with a few counts. The chain is built from TRBV5-1 and TRBJ2-2; 8 positions match TRBD1. After removal of 0 bases from V and 3 bases from J, the junction contained 1 base not matched to a gene. CDR1 SGHRS and CDR2 YFSETQ come from the germline V gene. The CDR3 sequence is 15 residues long. The CDR3 reads CASSLEGQDTGELFF. The CDR3 DNA reads as TGCGCCAGCAGCTTGGAGGGACAGGACACCGGGGAGCTGTTTTTT.

This clonotype was seen more than once but under ten times. The chain couples TRBV6-1 to TRBJ2-3; D call uncertain. The CDR3 consists of 14 residues. The germline V gene encodes CDR1 MNHNS and CDR2 SASEGT. V was trimmed by 5 bases and J by 2 bases, leaving 11 bases between them. CDR3 sequence (DNA): TGTGCCAGCAGTCGTACACGAAACACAGATACGCAGTATTTT. Translating gives CASSRTRNTDTQYF.

The CDR3 DNA is TGTGCCAGCAGCGGGACTAGCGGATCCCTCTCCTACAATGAGCAGTTCTTC. It yields the protein CASSGTSGSLSYNEQFF. The V call is TRBV7-9, the J call TRBJ2-1, with 11 bases matching TRBD2. Germline lookup yields CDR1 SEHNR and CDR2 FQNEAQ (reference sequence). V dropped 5 bases and J dropped 0; count of bases not matched to a gene: 6. This CDR3 region has 17 residues. Based on the CDR3 plus reference TRBV7-9 and TRBJ2-1, the full variable domain is DTGVSQNPRHKITKRGQNVTFRCDPISEHNRLYWYRQTLGQGPEFLTYFQNEAQLEKSRLLSDRFSAERPKGSFSTLEIQRTEQGDSAMYLCASSGTSGSLSYNEQFFGPGTRLTVL.

This clonotype has at least ten counts. The gene calls are TRBV5-1 and TRBJ1-1; D gene ambiguous. V was clipped by 1 base and J by 5 bases, with 12 bases between them. This CDR3 is 14 amino acids long. Germline CDR1 reads SGHRS; CDR2 reads YFSETQ. The chain's CDR3 is CASSLSGLGTEAFF. The CDR3 nucleotides are TGCGCCAGCAGCTTGAGTGGTTTAGGGACTGAAGCTTTCTTT.

Only a few counts were recorded for this clonotype. The genes are TRBV6-1 and TRBJ1-2; 10 bases fit TRBD1. The CDR3 is made up of 17 amino acids. Germline loops: CDR1 MNHNS, CDR2 SASEGT. V was clipped by 6 bases and J by 3 bases; unmatched bases: 13. The CDR3 DNA follows: TGTGCCAGCAGGTCATTCGGGACAGGGGATGCTGACTATGGCTACACCTTC. Translation: CASRSFGTGDADYGYTF.

The chain employs TRBV20-1 and TRBJ1-2, with D perhaps TRBD1 (5 bases). The CDR3 runs 13 residues. V shed 0 bases and J shed 4 bases, with 9 bases lying between them. Looked up from germline, CDR1 is DFQATT and CDR2 is SNEGSKA (reference sequence). The CDR3 loop is CSARDYGAYGYTF. The CDR3 DNA follows: TGCAGTGCTAGAGATTACGGGGCCTATGGCTACACCTTC.

The chain has TRBV12-3 or TRBV12-4 and TRBJ2-5; 7 nucleotides line up with TRBD1. V lost 6 bases to trimming and J lost 7 bases; unmatched junction nucleotides: 11. There are 14 residues in the CDR3. CDR3 bases: TGTGCCAGCAGGGAGACAGGGCGATGGGGGACCCAGTACTTC. Translated: CASRETGRWGTQYF.

The rearrangement uses TRBV12-3 or TRBV12-4 and TRBJ1-1, with D tentatively TRBD1 (5 bases). CDR3 length: 16 amino acids. Trimming removed 6 bases at V and 5 bases at J, with 22 bases between. The CDR3, as DNA: TGTGCCAGCAGCTGGACCGGGAGGGGAGGTGGAACTGAAGCTTTCTTT. It yields the protein CASSWTGRGGGTEAFF.

This clonotype has a count of ten or more. The chain links TRBV29-1 to TRBJ1-1, with D maybe TRBD1 (5 bases). With 6 bases removed from V and 7 bases from J, the gap between germline ends came to 9 bases. The CDR3 has 10 amino acids. Germline V gene lookup returns CDR1 SQVTM and CDR2 ANQGSEA. DNA of the CDR3: TGCAGCGTCGACAGCGTTGAAGCTTTCTTT. Translated, it gives CSVDSVEAFF. Full variable domain (outside the CDR3, taken from reference TRBV29-1 and TRBJ1-1): SAVISQKPSRDICQRGTSLTIQCQVDSQVTMMFWYRQQPGQSLTLIATANQGSEATYESGFVIDKFPISRPNLTFSTLTVSNMSPEDSSIYLCSVDSVEAFFGQGTRLTVV.